This TCR beta chain originates from a study of tissue T cells after allogeneic stem cell transplantation. Study-level results: Few T cell clones were shared across patients, but motif clusters showed tissue-specific shared signatures. Anatomically similar tissues had similar TCR repertoires within each patient. Limitations included a small, clinically heterogeneous cohort and limited sampling depth.

Profiling relied on immunoSEQ multiplex PCR, and the TCRdb table lists in-frame clones only, not all of them. The sample consists of 40,000 to 50,000 clones, about three quarters of them appearing once. Notes on this clone: The antigen is undetermined. Gene names and germline match the mouse. Within the sample, other DNA sequences also encode this same CDR3.

This TCR was recovered from a pool of C57BL/6 mice in good health. Source material: sorted cells pooled from one or two spleens.

The CDR3 sequence: CASSLGQNTEVFF. Incomplete CDR3 DNA: TGTGCCAGCAGTCTGGGACAGAACACAGAAGTCTTC. The chain combines TRBV26 with TRBJ1-1, with D unresolved. The observed sequence ends 1 residue before the CDR3 terminus, with the missing tail filled in from the germline J gene. The germline gives CDR1 KGHPV, CDR2 FQNQEV (reference sequence). V gave up 2 bases and J gave up 0 bases, with 4 bases separating them. CDR3 size: 13 residues.